The next 26 T cell receptor beta chains were all read from a single sample in a study of blood T cell repertoires in COVID-19. TCRdb's table, derived via immunoSEQ multiplex PCR, lists solely in-frame clones and lacks some. The repertoire holds around 100,000 clones, with 65% to 90% as singletons. Specimen: PBMCs or T cells enriched from blood (not recorded which). These receptors all stem from a woman between 50 and 59 years old who had recovered from COVID-19.

The chain employs TRBV6-6 and TRBJ2-5, with D maybe TRBD2 (5 bases). The CDR3 totals 15 residues. V lost 2 bases and J lost 4, with 14 bases in between. The V gene's germline CDR1 is MNHNY and CDR2 SVGAGI (reference sequence). In DNA form, the CDR3 reads TGTGCCAGCAGTTACGGAGGCTTCGGGCGAGAGACCCAGTACTTC. Translation gives CASSYGGFGRETQYF.

The chain links TRBV5-1 to TRBJ2-6; 7 positions agree with TRBD1. The CDR3 loop spans 16 amino acids. Per germline, CDR1 SGHRS and CDR2 YFSETQ. The V gene end was trimmed by 0 bases and the J gene end by 1 base; junction bases not matched to a gene: 1. This CDR3 reads CASSLEQGSGANVLTF. CDR3 nucleotide sequence: TGCGCCAGCAGCTTGGAACAGGGGTCTGGGGCCAACGTCCTGACTTTC.

The chain uses TRBV5-4 and TRBJ2-2; TRBD1 agrees at 10 bases. After removal of 5 bases from V and 7 bases from J, the junction contained 11 bases not matched to a gene. CDR1 is SGHNT and CDR2 is YYREEE in the germline V gene (reference sequence). The length of the CDR3 is 16 residues. As DNA, the CDR3 is TGTGCCAGCAGAATCCCGGGACAGGGGCATGGCGGGGAGCTGTTTTTT. It yields the protein CASRIPGQGHGGELFF.

The genes are TRBV4-1 and TRBJ2-1; 11 bases map to TRBD2. V lost 1 base to trimming and J lost 8 bases; unmatched junction nucleotides: 10. The CDR3 is 17 amino acids. From germline, CDR1 is MGHRA and CDR2 YSYEKL. The CDR3: CASSQVLGVAGGDEQFF. CDR3 nucleotide sequence: TGCGCCAGCAGCCAAGTCCTAGGGGTAGCGGGAGGGGATGAGCAGTTCTTC.

There are a few counts of this clone. The chain uses TRBV28 and TRBJ1-5; the match to TRBD1 covers 8 bases. Per the germline V gene, CDR1 is MDHEN and CDR2 is SYDVKM. This CDR3 is built from 16 residues. V was pared by 5 bases and J by 4 bases, with 10 bases of the junction left unmatched. The CDR3 is CASSPRDRGPNQPQHF. The DNA for the CDR3 is TGTGCCAGCAGTCCACGAGACAGGGGACCAAATCAGCCCCAGCATTTT. The variable domain in full, completed from reference TRBV28 and TRBJ1-5, reads DVKVTQSSRYLVKRTGEKVFLECVQDMDHENMFWYRQDPGLGLRLIYFSYDVKMKEKGDIPEGYSVSREKKERFSLILESASTNQTSMYLCASSPRDRGPNQPQHFGDGTRLSIL.

The rearrangement uses TRBV27 and TRBJ1-2; 9 positions match TRBD1. The CDR3 is 16 residues long. The J segment lost 5 bases and the V segment lost 6 bases, leaving 13 bases of the junction unmatched. Germline CDR1 reads MNHEY; CDR2 reads SMNVEV (reference sequence). The CDR3, as DNA: TGTGCCAGCAGACAAGGACAGGGGAGACTTGGATATGGCTACACCTTC. It translates to CASRQGQGRLGYGYTF.

This clone occurred once. The CDR3 DNA sequence: TGTGCCAGTACCCCCTATTTTGGACAGACGAACACTGAAGCTTTCTTT. This codes for CASTPYFGQTNTEAFF. The chain has TRBV19 and TRBJ1-1; a weak D match, TRBD1 (6 bases). Germline lookup yields CDR1 LNHDA and CDR2 SQIVND (reference sequence). CDR3 size: 16 residues. Trimming removed 7 bases at V and 1 base at J, with 19 bases between.

A few counts support this clone. The gene calls are TRBV15 and TRBJ2-7; D may be TRBD2 (5 bases). CDR3 size: 12 residues. Trimming stripped 5 bases from V and 6 bases from J, with 11 bases between. Germline-derived CDR1 and CDR2 are LNHNV and YYDKDF (reference sequence). The CDR3 region has the DNA TGTGCCACCAGCGTCAGCGGCGGCGAGCAGTACTTC. It yields the protein CATSVSGGEQYF.

This clone showed up just once. The chain carries TRBV28 and TRBJ1-4; 10 positions match TRBD1. Germline CDR1 MDHEN, CDR2 SYDVKM. J was trimmed by 3 bases and V by 4 bases; bases with no gene match: 5. This CDR3 is built from 16 residues. The CDR3 sequence: CASSSTGGIANEKLFF. The DNA for the CDR3 is TGTGCCAGCAGTTCGACAGGGGGCATTGCTAATGAAAAACTGTTTTTT.

The J gene is TRBJ1-5, the V gene TRBV6-5; D perhaps matches TRBD1 (5 bases). Per germline, CDR1 MNHEY and CDR2 SVGAGI. The CDR3 extends over 11 amino acids. Deletions cut 11 bases from V and 7 bases from J, with 12 bases between. The CDR3 DNA is TGTGCCGCGGGGGGGTTGCAGCCCCAGCATTTT. Protein: CAAGGLQPQHF.

The CDR3 loop reads CASSVSGAQETQYF. CDR3 in DNA: TGTGCCAGTAGTGTGAGTGGGGCCCAAGAGACCCAGTACTTC. V gene TRBV19 combines with J gene TRBJ2-5, with D perhaps matching TRBD1 (5 bases). CDR1 is LNHDA, CDR2 SQIVND, per germline (reference sequence). V lost 5 bases to trimming and J lost 1 base, with 11 bases between them. This CDR3 region has 14 residues.

The table lists this clone with a count of one. This chain uses TRBV27 with TRBJ2-3, with D tentatively TRBD2 (7 bases). This CDR3 region has 17 residues. Germline V gene lookup returns CDR1 MNHEY and CDR2 SMNVEV (reference sequence). V lost 3 bases to trimming and J lost 3 bases, with 19 bases between them. The CDR3 loop is CASSFRYVAGATDTQYF. CDR3 nucleotide sequence: TGTGCCAGCAGTTTCCGGTACGTGGCGGGGGCAACAGATACGCAGTATTTT.

As DNA, the CDR3 is TGTGCCAGTAGTCGAGACAGAAGTCAGCCCCAGCATTTT. Translation gives CASSRDRSQPQHF. V is TRBV19 and J is TRBJ1-5, with D tentatively TRBD1 (5 bases). From germline, CDR1 is LNHDA and CDR2 SQIVND (reference sequence). Trimming stripped 5 bases from V and 6 bases from J, with 11 bases between. The CDR3 contains 13 residues.

The V and J genes are TRBV30 and TRBJ1-4; D call uncertain. The CDR3 has 14 amino acids. Germline CDR1 and CDR2: GTSNPN and SVGIG (reference sequence). V was cut by 0 bases and J by 5 bases, with 10 bases left in between. Written as DNA, the CDR3 is TGTGCCTGGAGTGTCTACGGTACGAATGAAAAACTGTTTTTT. Amino acid sequence: CAWSVYGTNEKLFF.

The chain recombines TRBV4-1 with TRBJ1-1, with D possibly TRBD1 on 5 matching bases. Trimming shortened V by 1 base and J by 1 base, and 13 bases separated the two germline ends. The germline CDR1 and CDR2 sequences are MGHRA and YSYEKL. CDR3 length: 16 amino acids. The CDR3 protein is CASSQVLTGGNTEAFF. For the CDR3, the DNA is TGCGCCAGCAGCCAAGTTTTAACGGGGGGGAACACTGAAGCTTTCTTT.

The CDR3 reads CASSQGQGAVDTQYF. DNA of the CDR3: TGCGCCAGCAGCCAGGGACAGGGGGCGGTAGATACGCAGTATTTT. The chain recombines TRBV5-1 with TRBJ2-3; 12 bases are a match to TRBD1. J was trimmed by 5 bases and V by 4 bases; bases with no gene match: 5. Germline V gene sequence: CDR1 SGHRS, CDR2 YFSETQ. This CDR3 is 15 amino acids long.

The rearrangement joins TRBV5-4 to TRBJ1-1; 7 nucleotides agree with TRBD1. The CDR3 is made up of 16 amino acids. Germline V lookup: CDR1 SGHNT, CDR2 YYREEE (reference sequence). Trimming at V came to 1 base and at J to 3 bases, leaving 9 bases not matched to a gene. Written as DNA, the CDR3 is TGTGCCAGCAGCTTGAGGGGGCCGGGTGGGGACACTGAAGCTTTCTTT. Amino acid sequence: CASSLRGPGGDTEAFF.

V is TRBV30 and J is TRBJ2-7; 9 bases align to TRBD1. The CDR3 is 13 residues long. Germline values: CDR1 GTSNPN, CDR2 SVGIG (reference sequence). Trimming cost V 5 bases and J 7 bases; bases outside gene matches: 9. CDR3 bases: TGTGCCTGGGCCACCGGGACAGGGTGGGAGCAGTACTTC. The encoded protein is CAWATGTGWEQYF.

This chain joins TRBV18 and TRBJ1-2; D may be TRBD1 (5 bases). The CDR3 is 16 residues long. CDR1 is KGHSH and CDR2 is LQKENI in the germline V gene. The V end lost 2 bases, the J end lost 6 bases, and 19 bases lay between the germline ends. CDR3 region: CASSPIISDSPHGYTF. The CDR3 DNA is TGTGCCAGCTCACCAATTATTAGTGACAGCCCCCATGGCTACACCTTC.

The chain uses TRBV11-2 and TRBJ1-4; D perhaps matches TRBD1 (6 bases). Germline CDR1 and CDR2: SGHAT and FQNNGV. This CDR3 region has 15 residues. V lost 5 bases and J 7 bases, leaving 17 bases between the germline ends. The CDR3 loop reads CASSPTLGQAEKLFF. In DNA, the CDR3 is TGTGCCAGCAGCCCGACATTGGGACAAGCTGAAAAACTGTTTTTT.

The V gene is TRBV7-9, the J gene TRBJ2-5; the D gene is possibly TRBD1 (6 bases). The CDR3 has 16 residues. Germline V gene sequence: CDR1 SEHNR, CDR2 FQNEAQ (reference sequence). V dropped 3 bases and J dropped 5 bases, with 19 bases sitting between them. CDR3 sequence: CASSLYRDPPGETQYF. As DNA, the CDR3 is TGTGCCAGCAGCTTGTACAGGGATCCCCCGGGGGAGACCCAGTACTTC.

The V call is TRBV19, the J call TRBJ1-5; no firm D call. The CDR3 has 15 amino acids. V was clipped by 3 bases and J by 2 bases, with 11 bases between them. The germline gives CDR1 LNHDA, CDR2 SQIVND (reference sequence). CDR3 nucleotide sequence: TGTGCCAGTAGTATTGGATCCCGGGGCAATCAGCCCCAGCATTTT. Translating it yields CASSIGSRGNQPQHF. Full variable domain (outside the CDR3, taken from reference TRBV19 and TRBJ1-5): DGGITQSPKYLFRKEGQNVTLSCEQNLNHDAMYWYRQDPGQGLRLIYYSQIVNDFQKGDIAEGYSVSREKKESFPLTVTSAQKNPTAFYLCASSIGSRGNQPQHFGDGTRLSIL.

This clone was detected only once. The J gene is TRBJ2-7, the V gene TRBV19, with a possible D match to TRBD1 (5 bases). The V end lost 2 bases, the J end lost 3 bases, and 11 bases lay between the germline ends. This CDR3 is built from 14 residues. The germline gives CDR1 LNHDA, CDR2 SQIVND (reference sequence). CDR3 in amino acids: CASSIQGWRYEQYF. As DNA, the CDR3 is TGTGCCAGTAGTATACAGGGCTGGCGCTACGAGCAGTACTTC.

The CDR3 DNA reads TGTGCCAGCAGCTTAGGGACGACAGGGGCGATCTATGGCTACACCTTC. This gives the protein CASSLGTTGAIYGYTF. This sequence joins TRBV11-2 and TRBJ1-2; 8 bases are a match to TRBD1. The V gene end was trimmed by 1 base and the J gene end by 4 bases; junction bases not matched to a gene: 8. The length of the CDR3 is 16 residues. Per germline, CDR1 SGHAT and CDR2 FQNNGV.

The chain combines TRBV2 with TRBJ2-5, with 9 bases lining up with TRBD2. Trimming took 3 bases from V and 0 from J; bases not matched to a gene: 11. The CDR3 length is 18 residues. Germline V gene sequence: CDR1 SNHLY, CDR2 FYNNEI. Written as DNA, the CDR3 is TGTGCCAGCAGTGATGATGGGAGCGGGGGGCCGTACCAAGAGACCCAGTACTTC. It specifies CASSDDGSGGPYQETQYF.

V gene TRBV3-1 (or the pseudogene TRBV3-2) combines with J gene TRBJ2-7; 7 bases match TRBD2. Germline loops: CDR1 LGHDT, CDR2 YNNKEL (reference sequence). CDR3 length: 13 residues. V gave up 7 bases and J gave up 2 bases; unmatched junction bases: 5. The CDR3 nucleotides read TGTGCCAGCATGGACGGGACTACCTACGAGCAGTACTTC. Protein: CASMDGTTYEQYF.